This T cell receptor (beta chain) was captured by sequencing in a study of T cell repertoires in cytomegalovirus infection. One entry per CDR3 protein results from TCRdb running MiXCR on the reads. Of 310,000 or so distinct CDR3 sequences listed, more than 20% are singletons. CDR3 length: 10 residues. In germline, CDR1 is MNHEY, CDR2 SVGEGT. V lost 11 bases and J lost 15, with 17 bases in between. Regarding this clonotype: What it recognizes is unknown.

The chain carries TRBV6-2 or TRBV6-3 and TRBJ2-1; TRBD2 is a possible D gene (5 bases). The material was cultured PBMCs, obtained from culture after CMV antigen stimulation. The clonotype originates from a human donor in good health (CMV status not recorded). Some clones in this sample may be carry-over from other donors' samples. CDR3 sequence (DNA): TGTGCCTGCGGACTCAGCCGGCCGTTCTTC. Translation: CACGLSRPFF.